This TCR beta chain derives from a study of blood T cell repertoires in COVID-19. About the study: PBMCs, B-cell-depleted T cells, or T cells provided the cDNA or gDNA that made up the material.

Those who participated ranged in age from about 18 to 89 years and resided in about two dozen US areas. Cohort assignment relied on participant-reported clinical history. Produced via immunoSEQ multiplex PCR; TCRdb's table is partial and in-frame only. The sample comprises a few hundred thousand clones, about 87% of which are singletons, and roughly a tenth rests with the top ten. J lost 0 bases, V lost 5 bases, and 7 bases had no gene match. The CDR3 loop spans 16 amino acids. Germline-derived CDR1 and CDR2 are PRHDT and FYEKMQ (reference sequence). The TCR sequence derives from a woman in her forties or fifties who had recovered from COVID-19. The genes are TRBV13 and TRBJ1-3; 7 bases align to TRBD1. The specimen sequenced was PBMCs or T cells enriched from blood (not recorded which). In DNA form, the CDR3 reads TGTGCCAGCAGCCTCGCTGGGACAGTCTCTGGAAACACCATATATTTT. Its protein is CASSLAGTVSGNTIYF.